This entry describes one T cell receptor (beta chain). Its antigen remains undetermined. Base qualities are not recorded, but no much larger clone differs from it by a single base. The data stem from a study of control samples from healthy donors and cancer patients (TCRdb year 2020). Preparation of the library involved the immunoSEQ multiplex PCR assay. In TCRdb, the immuneACCESS table is reduced to in-frame sequences with V and J assigned. These tables do not hold every clone; where another copy was compared, an unresolved V gene accounts for under half, and the others remain unexplained. In this sample the table shows over 100,000 clones, 90% of which occur a single time. The top ten clones comprise roughly 4% of the sample. Looking up the germline V gene (reference sequence) yields CDR1 WNHNN and CDR2 SYGVQD. The CDR3, cysteine through phenylalanine, is 12 amino acids long. Only the CDR3 DNA stays, 36 bases, in frame from base 1. Between the V and J ends, shortened by 3 bases and 6 bases respectively, the junction contains 6 bases.

The receptor comes from a human donor in good health. The donor label of this sample is uncertain. The sample taken for sequencing was blood. The rearranged segments are TRBV10-1 and TRBJ2-4; TRBD1 is possibly the D segment (6 matching bases). At the DNA level, the sequence is TGCGCCAGCAGTGAAGGGGGAAACATTCAGTACTTC. This is translated as CASSEGGNIQYF.